Listed here are 21 T cell receptor beta chains from one sample, sequenced in a study of blood T cells in healthy people across ages. Together with a sample-barcoded 5' primer, a J-beta primer mix was included in a second PCR lasting about 7 to 11 cycles. MiXCR was run by TCRdb on the 5' RACE reads, yielding one entry per CDR3 protein. The repertoire holds some 890,000 distinct CDR3 sequences, with about 28% as singletons. Another study also made use of these data, one on T cells of mothers and their children.

Sample: blood. These receptors originate from a woman aged 40 to 49 in good health.

The chain carries TRBV7-2 and TRBJ1-1; D is unresolved. CDR1 and CDR2 (germline): SGHTA, FQGNSA. Trimming left V 7 bases short and J 0 bases short, with 12 bases between. This CDR3 is built from 14 residues. This CDR3 is CASNSTLMNTEAFF. CDR3 sequence (DNA): TGTGCCAGCAACTCGACGCTTATGAACACTGAAGCTTTCTTT.

Many counts were recorded for this clonotype. The chain has TRBV12-3 or TRBV12-4 and TRBJ1-1, with TRBD1 matching 8 bases. The CDR3 consists of 14 residues. V was pared by 4 bases and J by 3 bases, with 4 bases of the junction left unmatched. DNA of the CDR3: TGTGCCAGCAGTTCCTACAGGGGGGACACTGAAGCTTTCTTT. Its protein is CASSSYRGDTEAFF.

V usage is TRBV28 and J usage is TRBJ1-2; the D is unclear. Germline CDR1 and CDR2: MDHEN and SYDVKM. CDR3 size: 13 residues. Trimming shortened V by 4 bases and J by 2 bases, and 8 bases separated the two germline ends. In DNA form, the CDR3 reads TGTGCCAGCAGTTATTGGGAAAACTATGGCTACACCTTC. Residues: CASSYWENYGYTF.

This chain links TRBV5-1 with TRBJ2-3; 7 nucleotides match TRBD1. Germline V CDR1 and CDR2: SGHRS, YFSETQ. This CDR3 spans 14 amino acids. J was trimmed by 2 bases and V by 4 bases; bases with no gene match: 4. The CDR3 DNA reads TGCGCCAGCAGCCACGGGACAGACACAGATACGCAGTATTTT. As protein: CASSHGTDTDTQYF. Based on the CDR3 plus reference TRBV5-1 and TRBJ2-3, the full variable domain is KAGVTQTPRYLIKTRGQQVTLSCSPISGHRSVSWYQQTPGQGLQFLFEYFSETQRNKGNFPGRFSGRQFSNSRSEMNVSTLELGDSALYLCASSHGTDTDTQYFGPGTRLTVL.

This rearrangement joins TRBV5-6 to TRBJ2-1; the D is unclear. The CDR3 consists of 19 residues. Germline V lookup: CDR1 SGHDT, CDR2 YYEEEE. Trimming removed 0 bases at V and 0 bases at J, with 19 bases between. The CDR3 DNA reads as TGTGCCAGCAGCTTGGTGTTTGAGGTACGGAAAAGCTCCTACAATGAGCAGTTCTTC. Its protein product is CASSLVFEVRKSSYNEQFF.

The CDR3 protein is CASSASGLPKETQYF. CDR3 DNA sequence: TGTGCCAGCAGCGCGTCGGGACTACCAAAAGAGACCCAGTACTTC. The chain carries TRBV9 and TRBJ2-5, with 7 positions matching TRBD2. The CDR3 extends over 15 amino acids. The germline V gene encodes CDR1 SGDLS and CDR2 YYNGEE. V shed 3 bases and J 3 bases; nucleotides not matched to a gene: 8.

This clonotype was seen a handful of times. V and J are TRBV28 and TRBJ2-1; 14 bases match TRBD2. In germline, CDR1 is MDHEN, CDR2 SYDVKM. This CDR3 is built from 18 residues. V lost 4 bases, J lost 4 bases, and 9 bases stayed unmatched. This CDR3 reads CASSSLGTSGGLYNEQFF. As DNA, the CDR3 is TGTGCCAGCAGTTCTCTAGGGACTAGCGGGGGACTTTACAATGAGCAGTTCTTC.

This clonotype was seen only a few times. The V gene is TRBV20-1, the J gene TRBJ2-1; a weak D match, TRBD1 (6 bases). This CDR3 comprises 13 residues. V was clipped by 5 bases and J by 1 base, with 9 bases between them. From germline, CDR1 is DFQATT and CDR2 SNEGSKA (reference sequence). CDR3 sequence reads: CSAQQGSYNEQFF. In nucleotides, the CDR3 is TGCAGTGCTCAGCAGGGGTCCTACAATGAGCAGTTCTTC.

The genes are TRBV4-3 and TRBJ2-2; TRBD2 aligns across 10 bases. V lost 1 base to trimming and J lost 6 bases; unmatched junction nucleotides: 5. The CDR3 length is 16 residues. The germline V gene encodes CDR1 LGHNA and CDR2 YSLEER. Here the CDR3 reads CASSQAAGGFAGELFF. In DNA, the CDR3 is TGCGCCAGCAGCCAAGCAGCGGGGGGGTTTGCCGGGGAGCTGTTTTTT.

The table lists this clonotype with a few counts. The V and J genes are TRBV7-7 and TRBJ2-3, with 9 bases matching TRBD2. The length of the CDR3 is 14 residues. V lost 5 bases to trimming and J lost 8 bases; unmatched junction nucleotides: 8. Germline V lookup: CDR1 SSHAT, CDR2 FNYEAQ (reference sequence). The CDR3 bases are TGTGCCAGCAGCCCCCTAGGAGCGGGGGGTACGCAGTATTTT. This codes for CASSPLGAGGTQYF. The full variable domain, completed using reference TRBV7-7 and TRBJ2-3, is GAGVSQSPRYKVTKRGQDVTLRCDPISSHATLYWYQQALGQGPEFLTYFNYEAQPDKSGLPSDRFSAERPEGSISTLTIQRTEQRDSAMYRCASSPLGAGGTQYFGPGTRLTVL.

This sequence joins TRBV29-1 and TRBJ1-3; TRBD1 aligns across 7 bases. Per the germline V gene, CDR1 is SQVTM and CDR2 is ANQGSEA. The CDR3 has 16 amino acids. V dropped 4 bases and J dropped 0; count of bases not matched to a gene: 9. As DNA, the CDR3 is TGCAGCGTTGGGAAGGGGCAGGGGGGCTCTGGAAACACCATATATTTT. It translates to CSVGKGQGGSGNTIYF.

This clonotype was found a few times. This could be a read error, since a much larger clone is one nucleotide away. The V gene is TRBV28, the J gene TRBJ2-5, with 13 positions matching TRBD2. CDR3 length: 13 amino acids. V trimming: 5 bases; J trimming: 11 bases; junction bases outside the gene matches: 5. The germline V gene encodes CDR1 MDHEN and CDR2 SYDVKM. The DNA for the CDR3 is TGTGCCAGCAGTACTAGCGGGGGGGTATGGCAGTACTTC. It codes for CASSTSGGVWQYF. The whole variable domain, remainder taken from reference TRBV28 and TRBJ2-5, is DVKVTQSSRYLVKRTGEKVFLECVQDMDHENMFWYRQDPGLGLRLIYFSYDVKMKEKGDIPEGYSVSREKKERFSLILESASTNQTSMYLCASSTSGGVWQYFGPGTRLLVL.

This rearrangement joins TRBV20-1 to TRBJ1-2; 8 bases map to TRBD1. Germline V CDR1 and CDR2: DFQATT, SNEGSKA (reference sequence). The J segment lost 1 base and the V segment lost 0 bases, leaving 4 bases of the junction unmatched. The CDR3 consists of 15 residues. For the CDR3, the DNA is TGCAGTGCTAGAGATTGGACAGGGTTTAACTATGGCTACACCTTC. Amino acids: CSARDWTGFNYGYTF.

The chain has TRBV24-1 and TRBJ2-2; unclear D gene. The CDR3 contains 15 residues. Between the trimmed V and J ends, which lost 1 base and 7 bases, there was a span of 12 bases. The germline V gene encodes CDR1 KGHDR and CDR2 SFDVKD. The CDR3 sequence: CATSDFTAKGGELFF. The DNA of the CDR3 is TGTGCCACCAGTGATTTCACGGCAAAAGGCGGGGAGCTGTTTTTT.

This clonotype was observed a few times. The V gene is TRBV12-3 or TRBV12-4, the J gene TRBJ1-1; 8 bases are a match to TRBD1. The CDR3 length is 15 residues. The ends lost 4 bases at V and 4 bases at J; junction bases unmatched: 8. This CDR3 reads CASSSGQGWVTEAFF. CDR3 coding DNA: TGTGCCAGCAGTTCCGGACAGGGTTGGGTCACTGAAGCTTTCTTT.

This clonotype was detected only a few times. This chain uses TRBV28 with TRBJ2-4, with a possible D match to TRBD2 (6 bases). The CDR3 has 17 amino acids. Germline values: CDR1 MDHEN, CDR2 SYDVKM. Trimming took 6 bases from V and 0 from J, leaving 18 bases between them. The DNA for the CDR3 is TGTGCCAGCAGCCCCCAAGGAGGGGCTTTAGCCAAAAACATTCAGTACTTC. Translation: CASSPQGGALAKNIQYF.

This clonotype was recorded a few times. V usage is TRBV18 and J usage is TRBJ2-2; D is perhaps TRBD1 (6 bases). Germline CDR1 is KGHSH and CDR2 is LQKENI. The CDR3 is made up of 17 amino acids. The V end was cut by 3 bases, the J end by 4 bases, with 18 bases between. The CDR3: CASSPFGLGAVTGELFF. For the CDR3, the DNA is TGTGCCAGCTCACCTTTCGGTCTGGGGGCAGTCACCGGGGAGCTGTTTTTT.

Of note for this clonotype: A read error may explain this, as a much larger clone is one base away. The V call is TRBV6-5, the J call TRBJ2-1; TRBD2 matches 8 bases. The length of the CDR3 is 15 residues. Losses at the gene ends were 6 bases for V and 10 bases for J; bases not matched to a gene: 14. Germline-derived CDR1 and CDR2 are MNHEY and SVGAGI. CDR3 sequence reads: CASSPGGGGQYEQFF. In DNA, the CDR3 is TGTGCCAGCAGCCCCGGGGGGGGCGGACAATACGAGCAGTTCTTC.

V usage is TRBV18 and J usage is TRBJ1-2, with 7 bases identical to TRBD1. Unmatched junction bases numbered 8, after V lost 3 bases and J lost 7 bases. CDR3 length: 14 residues. Germline values: CDR1 KGHSH, CDR2 LQKENI. The CDR3 spells CASSPDRDSSGYTF. CDR3 bases: TGTGCCAGCTCACCCGACAGGGATTCGAGTGGCTACACCTTC.

J is TRBJ2-4 and V is TRBV7-2; D gene ambiguous. Trimming cost V 6 bases and J 13 bases, with 13 bases left between them. The germline gives CDR1 SGHTA, CDR2 FQGNSA. The CDR3 has 11 amino acids. The CDR3 protein is CASRAWNEQYF. The CDR3 nucleotides are TGTGCCAGCAGAGCATGGAATGAGCAGTACTTC.

This sequence joins TRBV20-1 and TRBJ1-5, with D maybe TRBD1 (5 bases). CDR3 length: 13 residues. Germline CDR1 reads DFQATT; CDR2 reads SNEGSKA (reference sequence). This CDR3 is CSGSWGNNQPQHF. The CDR3 DNA reads as TGCAGCGGGAGTTGGGGCAACAATCAGCCCCAGCATTTT.